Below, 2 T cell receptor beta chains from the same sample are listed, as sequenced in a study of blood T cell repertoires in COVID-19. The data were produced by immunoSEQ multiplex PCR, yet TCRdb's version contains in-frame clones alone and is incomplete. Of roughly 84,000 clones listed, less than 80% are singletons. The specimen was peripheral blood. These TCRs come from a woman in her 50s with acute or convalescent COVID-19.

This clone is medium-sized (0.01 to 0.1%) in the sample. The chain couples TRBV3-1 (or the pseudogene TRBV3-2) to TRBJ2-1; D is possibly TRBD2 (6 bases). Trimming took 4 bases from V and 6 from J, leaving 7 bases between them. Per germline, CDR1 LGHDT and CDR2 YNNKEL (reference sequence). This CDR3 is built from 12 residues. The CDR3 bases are TGTGCCAGCAGCCCGACTAGCAATGAGCAGTTCTTC. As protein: CASSPTSNEQFF.

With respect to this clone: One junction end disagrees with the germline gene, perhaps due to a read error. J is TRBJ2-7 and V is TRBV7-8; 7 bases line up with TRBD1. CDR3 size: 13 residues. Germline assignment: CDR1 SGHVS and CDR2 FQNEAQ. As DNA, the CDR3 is TGTGCCAGCAGATTAGACCTAACAGGGGCCCAGTACTTC. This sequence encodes CASRLDLTGAQYF.